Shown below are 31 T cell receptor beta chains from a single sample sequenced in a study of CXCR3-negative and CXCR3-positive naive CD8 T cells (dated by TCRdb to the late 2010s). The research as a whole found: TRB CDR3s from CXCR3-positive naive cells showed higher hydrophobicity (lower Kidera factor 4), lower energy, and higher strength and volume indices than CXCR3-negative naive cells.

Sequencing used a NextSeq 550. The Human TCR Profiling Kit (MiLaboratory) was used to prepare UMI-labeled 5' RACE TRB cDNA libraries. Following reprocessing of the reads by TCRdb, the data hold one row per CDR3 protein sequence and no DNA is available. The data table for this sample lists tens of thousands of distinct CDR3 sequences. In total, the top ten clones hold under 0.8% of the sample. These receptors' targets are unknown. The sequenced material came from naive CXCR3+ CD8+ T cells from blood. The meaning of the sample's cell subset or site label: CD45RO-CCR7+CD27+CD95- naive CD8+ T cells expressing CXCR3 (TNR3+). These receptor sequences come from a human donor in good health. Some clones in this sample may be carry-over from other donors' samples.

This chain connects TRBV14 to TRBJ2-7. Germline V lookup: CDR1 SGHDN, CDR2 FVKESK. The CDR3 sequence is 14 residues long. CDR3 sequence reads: CASSQGTGPYEQYF.

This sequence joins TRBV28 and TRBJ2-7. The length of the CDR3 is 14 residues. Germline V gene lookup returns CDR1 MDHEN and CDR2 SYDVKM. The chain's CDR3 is CASSFQGISYEQYF.

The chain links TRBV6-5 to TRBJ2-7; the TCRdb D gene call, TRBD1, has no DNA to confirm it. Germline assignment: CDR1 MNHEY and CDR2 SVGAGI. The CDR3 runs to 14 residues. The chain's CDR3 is CASSKWDSSYEQYF.

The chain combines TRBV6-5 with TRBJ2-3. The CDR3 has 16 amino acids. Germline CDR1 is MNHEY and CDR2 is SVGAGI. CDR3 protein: CASSYRATISTDTQYF.

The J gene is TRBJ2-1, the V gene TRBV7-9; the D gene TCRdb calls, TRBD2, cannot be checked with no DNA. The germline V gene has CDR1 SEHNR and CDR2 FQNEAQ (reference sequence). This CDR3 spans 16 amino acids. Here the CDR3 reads CASTTSRVSSYNEQFF.

CDR3 in amino acids: CASSQNRGQLNYGYTF. The genes are TRBV4-1 and TRBJ1-2; no DNA is available, so the TRBD1 call from TCRdb remains unchecked. Germline V CDR1 and CDR2: MGHRA, YSYEKL. The CDR3 covers 16 residues.

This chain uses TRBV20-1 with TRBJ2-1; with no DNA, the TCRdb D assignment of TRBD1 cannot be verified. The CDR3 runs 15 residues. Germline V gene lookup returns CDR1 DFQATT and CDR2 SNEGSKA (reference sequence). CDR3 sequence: CSASLLEGALYEQFF.

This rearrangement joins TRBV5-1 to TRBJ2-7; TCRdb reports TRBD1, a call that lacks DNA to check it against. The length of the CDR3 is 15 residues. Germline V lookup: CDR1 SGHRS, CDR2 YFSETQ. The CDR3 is CASSDPGQGVYEQYF.

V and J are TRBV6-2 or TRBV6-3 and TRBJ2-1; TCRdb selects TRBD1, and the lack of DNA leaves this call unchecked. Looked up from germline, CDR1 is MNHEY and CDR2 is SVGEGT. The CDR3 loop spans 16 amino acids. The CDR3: CASSTPRGITYNEQFF.

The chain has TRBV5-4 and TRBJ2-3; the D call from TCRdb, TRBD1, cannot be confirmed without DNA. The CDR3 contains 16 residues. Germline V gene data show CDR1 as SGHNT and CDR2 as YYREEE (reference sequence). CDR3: CASSLVDLGAEDTQYF.

The CDR3 loop is CASTAQRGVSTDTQYF. The rearrangement links TRBV5-5 to TRBJ2-3; TCRdb calls TRBD1, which cannot be checked without DNA. The CDR3 sequence is 16 residues long. CDR1 and CDR2 (germline): SGHKS, YYEKEE (reference sequence).

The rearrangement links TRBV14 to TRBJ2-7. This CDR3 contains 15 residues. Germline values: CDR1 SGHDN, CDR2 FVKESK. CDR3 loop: CASSLGTAILYEQYF.

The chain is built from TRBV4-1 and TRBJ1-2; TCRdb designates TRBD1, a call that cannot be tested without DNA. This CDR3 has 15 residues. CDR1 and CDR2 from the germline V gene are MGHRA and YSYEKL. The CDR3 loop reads CASSSRAGLNYGYTF.

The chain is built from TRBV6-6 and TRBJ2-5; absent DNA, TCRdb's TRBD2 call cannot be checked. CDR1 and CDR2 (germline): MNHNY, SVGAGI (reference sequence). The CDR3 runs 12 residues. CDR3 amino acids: CASSMGPSAQYF.

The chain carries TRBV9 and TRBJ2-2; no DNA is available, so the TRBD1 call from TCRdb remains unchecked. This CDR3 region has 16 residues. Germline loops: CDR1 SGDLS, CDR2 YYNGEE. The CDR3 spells CASSVEAGDVSGELFF. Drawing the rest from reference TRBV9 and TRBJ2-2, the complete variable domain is DSGVTQTPKHLITATGQRVTLRCSPRSGDLSVYWYQQSLDQGLQFLIQYYNGEERAKGNILERFSAQQFPDLHSELNLSSLELGDSALYFCASSVEAGDVSGELFFGEGSRLTVL.

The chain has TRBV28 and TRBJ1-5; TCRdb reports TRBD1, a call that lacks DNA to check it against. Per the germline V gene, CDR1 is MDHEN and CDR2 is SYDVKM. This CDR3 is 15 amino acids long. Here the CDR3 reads CASDSQEYSNQPQHF.

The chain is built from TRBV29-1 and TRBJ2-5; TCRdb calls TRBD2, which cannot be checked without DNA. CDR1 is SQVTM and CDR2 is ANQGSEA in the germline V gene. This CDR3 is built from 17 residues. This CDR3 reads CSVSGTSGELYQETQYF.

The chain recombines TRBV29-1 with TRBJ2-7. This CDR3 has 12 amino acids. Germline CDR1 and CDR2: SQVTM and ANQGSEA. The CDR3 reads CSVEDIAYEQYF.

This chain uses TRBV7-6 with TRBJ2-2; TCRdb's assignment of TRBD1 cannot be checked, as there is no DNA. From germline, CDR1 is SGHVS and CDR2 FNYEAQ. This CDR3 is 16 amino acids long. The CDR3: CASSPAWTGEYGELFF.

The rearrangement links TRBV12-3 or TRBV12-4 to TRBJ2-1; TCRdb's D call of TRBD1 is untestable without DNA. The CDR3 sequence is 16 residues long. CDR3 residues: CASSPRQGARDNEQFF.

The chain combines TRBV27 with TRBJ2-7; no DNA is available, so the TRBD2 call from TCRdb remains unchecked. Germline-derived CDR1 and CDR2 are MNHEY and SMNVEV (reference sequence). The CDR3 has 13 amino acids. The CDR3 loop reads CARRQEGFYEQYF.

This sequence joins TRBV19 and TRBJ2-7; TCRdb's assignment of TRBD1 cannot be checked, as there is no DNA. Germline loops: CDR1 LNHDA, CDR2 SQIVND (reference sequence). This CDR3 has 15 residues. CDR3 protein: CASSRDRGTSYEQYF.

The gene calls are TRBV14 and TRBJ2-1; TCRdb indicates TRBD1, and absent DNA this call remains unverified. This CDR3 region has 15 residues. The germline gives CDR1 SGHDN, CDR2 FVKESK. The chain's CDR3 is CASSPYSGGPNEQFF.

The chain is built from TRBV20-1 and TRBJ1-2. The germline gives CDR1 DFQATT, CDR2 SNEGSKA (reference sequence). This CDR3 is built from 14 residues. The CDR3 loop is CSARDLEGAYGYTF.

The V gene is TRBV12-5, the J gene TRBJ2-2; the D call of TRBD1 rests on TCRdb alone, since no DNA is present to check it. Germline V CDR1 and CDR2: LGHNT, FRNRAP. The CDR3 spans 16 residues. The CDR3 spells CASGLVLGGSTGELFF.

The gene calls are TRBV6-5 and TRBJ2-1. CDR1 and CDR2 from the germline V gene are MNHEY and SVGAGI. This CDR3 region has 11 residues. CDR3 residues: CASSYGEWQFF.

The CDR3: CASSKRARLNTEAFF. This chain links TRBV21-1 with TRBJ1-1. TRBV21-1 is an annotated pseudogene. This CDR3 spans 15 amino acids.

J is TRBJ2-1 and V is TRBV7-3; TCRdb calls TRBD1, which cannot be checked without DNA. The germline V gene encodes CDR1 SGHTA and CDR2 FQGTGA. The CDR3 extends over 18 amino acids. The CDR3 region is CASSLTHNRQGVYNEQFF.

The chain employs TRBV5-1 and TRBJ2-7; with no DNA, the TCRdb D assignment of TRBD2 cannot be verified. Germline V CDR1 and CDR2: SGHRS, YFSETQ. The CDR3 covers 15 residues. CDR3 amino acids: CASSLEASGGDEQYF.

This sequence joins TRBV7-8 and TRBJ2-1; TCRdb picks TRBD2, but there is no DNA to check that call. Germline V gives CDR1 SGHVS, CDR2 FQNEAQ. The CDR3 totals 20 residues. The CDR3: CASSLFPQAGGPASYNEQFF. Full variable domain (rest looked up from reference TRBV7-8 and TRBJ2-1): GAGVSQSPRYKVAKRGQDVALRCDPISGHVSLFWYQQALGQGPEFLTYFQNEAQLDKSGLPSDRFFAERPEGSVSTLKIQRTQQEDSAVYLCASSLFPQAGGPASYNEQFFGPGTRLTVL.

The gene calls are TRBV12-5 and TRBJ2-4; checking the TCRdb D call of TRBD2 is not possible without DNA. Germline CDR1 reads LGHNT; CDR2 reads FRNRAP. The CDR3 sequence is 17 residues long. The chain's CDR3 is CASGFVDGGAFGNIQYF.